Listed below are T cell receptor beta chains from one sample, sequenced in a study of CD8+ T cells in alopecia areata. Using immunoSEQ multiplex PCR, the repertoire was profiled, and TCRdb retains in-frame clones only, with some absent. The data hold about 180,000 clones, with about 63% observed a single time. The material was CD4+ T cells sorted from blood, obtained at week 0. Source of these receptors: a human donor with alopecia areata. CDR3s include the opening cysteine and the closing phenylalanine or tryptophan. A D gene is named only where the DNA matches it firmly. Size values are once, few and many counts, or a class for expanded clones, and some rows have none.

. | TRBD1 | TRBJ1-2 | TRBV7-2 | TGTGCCAGCAGCTCGGACAGGGGTTCAGTTGGCTACACCTTC | CASSSDRGSVGYTF
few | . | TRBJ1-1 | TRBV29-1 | TGCAGCGTTGAAGCTTGGCAGACGAACACTGAAGCTTTCTTT | CSVEAWQTNTEAFF
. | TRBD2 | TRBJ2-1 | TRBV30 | TGTGCCTGGTCCACTCGACTAGCGGGGGCGGCTGAGCAGTTCTTC | CAWSTRLAGAAEQFF
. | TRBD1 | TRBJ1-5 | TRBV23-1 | TGCGCCAGCAGTCAGGACAGGGCTGATCAGCCCCAGCATTTT | CASSQDRADQPQHF
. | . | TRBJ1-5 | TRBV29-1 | TGCAGCGTTGGTTCGGGGGCATCGAACAATCAGCCCCAGCATTTT | CSVGSGASNNQPQHF
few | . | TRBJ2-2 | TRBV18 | TGTGCCAGCTCACCGAGGGGGAAGTCCGGGGAGCTGTTTTTT | CASSPRGKSGELFF
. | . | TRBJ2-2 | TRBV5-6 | TGTGCCAGCAGCTTGAATATGGGCACCGGGGAGCTGTTTTTT | CASSLNMGTGELFF
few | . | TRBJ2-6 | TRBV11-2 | TGTGCCAGCAGCTTAGAAAGCAGTAGCTCTGGGGCCAACGTCCTGACTTTC | CASSLESSSSGANVLTF
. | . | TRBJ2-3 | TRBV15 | TGTGCCACCAGCCCTCCCCCCGGCAGGGGAACAGATACGCAGTATTTT | CATSPPPGRGTDTQYF
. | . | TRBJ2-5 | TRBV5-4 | TGTGCCAGCAGACAGGGAGGAGGAGAGACCCAGTACTTC | CASRQGGGETQYF
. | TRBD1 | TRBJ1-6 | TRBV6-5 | TGTGCCGGTACGGACAGGTACAATTCACCCCTCCACTTT | CAGTDRYNSPLHF
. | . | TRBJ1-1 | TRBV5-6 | TGTGCCAGCAGCTTGGGCGTAGAGACTGAAGCTTTCTTT | CASSLGVETEAFF
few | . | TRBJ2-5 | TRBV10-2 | TGCGCCAGCATGGACCCAGGGGAGACCCAGTACTTC | CASMDPGETQYF
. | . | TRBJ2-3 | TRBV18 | TGTGCCAGCTCACCGACGAGGACGGATACGCAGTATTTT | CASSPTRTDTQYF
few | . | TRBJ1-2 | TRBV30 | TGTGCCTGGAATCCGCAGGGTAGTGGTGGCTACACCTTC | CAWNPQGSGGYTF
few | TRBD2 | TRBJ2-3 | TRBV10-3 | TGTGCCATCAGTGAGTCGGGGGGGGACACAGATACGCAGTATTTT | CAISESGGDTDTQYF
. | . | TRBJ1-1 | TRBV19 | TGTGCCAGTAGTTCGACCAGGGGAGCTTTCTTT | CASSSTRGAFF
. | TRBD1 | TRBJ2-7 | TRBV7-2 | TGTGCCAGCCGCCGAGGGACAGGGTTTTACGAGCAGTACTTC | CASRRGTGFYEQYF
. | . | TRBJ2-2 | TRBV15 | TGTGCCACCAGCAGAGAGCGGCTGCCGAACACCGGGGAGCTGTTTTTT | CATSRERLPNTGELFF
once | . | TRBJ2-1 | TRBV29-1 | TGCAGCGTTGCATCAACAGCACACAATGAGCAGTTCTTC | CSVASTAHNEQFF
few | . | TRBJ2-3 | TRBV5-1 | TGCGCCAGCAGCTTGGCCGGAAAAAGCACAGATACGCAGTATTTT | CASSLAGKSTDTQYF
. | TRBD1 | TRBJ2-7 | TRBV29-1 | TGCAGCGGGGGACAGGGTGTCTCCTACGAGCAGTACTTC | CSGGQGVSYEQYF
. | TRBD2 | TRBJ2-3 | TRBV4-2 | TGTGCCAGCAGCCAAGATCTAGCGGGGGGGCGGCCAGATACGCAGTATTTT | CASSQDLAGGRPDTQYF
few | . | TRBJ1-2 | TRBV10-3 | TGTGCCATCAGTGACCACGGGGGCTACACCTTC | CAISDHGGYTF
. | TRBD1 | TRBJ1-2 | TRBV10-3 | TGTGCCATTACTGGACAGGACCCTAACTATGGCTACACCTTC | CAITGQDPNYGYTF
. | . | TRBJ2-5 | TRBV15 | TGTGCCACCAGCAGAGATGGTGGGACGGGAGAGACCCAGTACTTC | CATSRDGGTGETQYF
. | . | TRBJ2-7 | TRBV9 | TGTGCCAGCGGGCCTACCCCCGACCCCACTCTCTACGAGCAGTACTTC | CASGPTPDPTLYEQYF
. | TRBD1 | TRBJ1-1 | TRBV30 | TGTGCCTGGAGTTTACTGGGACAGCCGAACACTGAAGCTTTCTTT | CAWSLLGQPNTEAFF
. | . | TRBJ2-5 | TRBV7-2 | TGTGCCAGCAGCTTAGGACTGGCAGGGACTGAGACCCAGTACTTC | CASSLGLAGTETQYF
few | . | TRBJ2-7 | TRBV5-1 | TGCGCCAGCAGCCCTTCCTTGGGGCAGGGGTTCTACGAGCAGTACTTC | CASSPSLGQGFYEQYF
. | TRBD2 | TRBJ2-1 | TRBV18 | TGTGCCAGCTCACCACGTAGCGGGGGGGCGAGCTCCTACAATGAGCAGTTCTTC | CASSPRSGGASSYNEQFF
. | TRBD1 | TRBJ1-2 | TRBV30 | TGTGCCTGGAGGGGGACAGGGCATAACTATGGCTACACCTTC | CAWRGTGHNYGYTF
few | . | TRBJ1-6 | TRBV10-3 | TGTGCCATCAGTCCTACAGCGGATTCACCCCTCCACTTT | CAISPTADSPLHF
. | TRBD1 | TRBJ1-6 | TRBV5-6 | TGTGCCAGCAGCTGGGGGACAGATAATTCACCCCTCCACTTT | CASSWGTDNSPLHF
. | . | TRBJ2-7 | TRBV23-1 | TGCGCCAGCAGTCGGAGTGGAGGCTACGAGCAGTACTTC | CASSRSGGYEQYF
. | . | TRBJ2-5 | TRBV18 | TGTGCCAGCTCATTCGAAGAGACCCAGTACTTC | CASSFEETQYF
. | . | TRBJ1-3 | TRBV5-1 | TGCGCCAGCAGGAGAACAACCTCTGGAAACACCATATATTTT | CASRRTTSGNTIYF
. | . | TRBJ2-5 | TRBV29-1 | TGCAGCGTAAGCGGGCCTCGACGATCGGAGACCCAGTACTTC | CSVSGPRRSETQYF
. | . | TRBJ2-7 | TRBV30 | TGTGCCTGGAGTGGCATAGGAGGCTCCTACGAGCAGTACTTC | CAWSGIGGSYEQYF
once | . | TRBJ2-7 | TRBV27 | TGTGCCAGCAGTCCCCTGGGGTACGAGCAGTACTTC | CASSPLGYEQYF
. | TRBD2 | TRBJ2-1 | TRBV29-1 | TGCAGCGTTGAATCGGGGGGGGACTCCTACAATGAGCAGTTCTTC | CSVESGGDSYNEQFF